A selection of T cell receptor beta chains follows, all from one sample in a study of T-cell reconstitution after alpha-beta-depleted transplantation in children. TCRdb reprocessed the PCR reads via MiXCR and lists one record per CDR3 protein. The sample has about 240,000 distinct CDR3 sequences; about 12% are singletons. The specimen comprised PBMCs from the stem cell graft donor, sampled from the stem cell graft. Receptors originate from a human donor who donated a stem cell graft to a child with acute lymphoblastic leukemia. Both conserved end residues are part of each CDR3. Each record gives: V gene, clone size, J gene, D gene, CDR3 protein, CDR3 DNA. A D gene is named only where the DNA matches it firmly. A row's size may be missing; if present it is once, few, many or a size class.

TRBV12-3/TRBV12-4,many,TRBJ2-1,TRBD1,CASSFRTGYNEQFF,TGTGCCAGCAGTTTCCGGACAGGGTACAATGAGCAGTTCTTC
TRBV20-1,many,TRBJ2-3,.,CSASPAGDTQYF,TGCAGTGCTTCCCCGGCGGGAGATACGCAGTATTTT
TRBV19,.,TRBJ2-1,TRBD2,CASRLAGANEQFF,TGTGCCAGTAGACTAGCGGGAGCTAATGAGCAGTTCTTC
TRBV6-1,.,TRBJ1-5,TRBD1,CASSGTDRGRGFGNQPQHF,TGTGCCAGCAGTGGGACGGACAGGGGGCGCGGATTTGGCAATCAGCCCCAGCATTTT
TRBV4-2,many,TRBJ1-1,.,CASSPLSRNTEAFF,TGTGCCAGCAGCCCCCTCTCCCGGAACACTGAAGCTTTCTTT
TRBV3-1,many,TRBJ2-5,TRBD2,CASRLATETQYF,TGTGCCAGCAGACTAGCGACGGAGACCCAGTACTTC
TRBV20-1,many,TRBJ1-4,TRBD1,CSASAPPGQANEKLFF,TGCAGTGCTAGCGCTCCGCCGGGACAGGCGAACGAAAAACTGTTTTTT
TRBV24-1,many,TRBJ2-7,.,CATSDGGRGRYEQYF,TGTGCCACCAGTGATGGGGGTCGGGGACGCTACGAGCAGTACTTC
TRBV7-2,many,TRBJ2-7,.,CASSLYSYYEQYF,TGTGCCAGCAGCTTGTACAGCTACTACGAGCAGTACTTC
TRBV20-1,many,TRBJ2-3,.,CSARDRGTRLDTQYF,TGCAGTGCTAGAGATAGGGGGACCCGCTTAGATACGCAGTATTTT
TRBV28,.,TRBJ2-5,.,CASRDVGPRETQYF,TGTGCCAGCAGGGACGTCGGTCCAAGAGAGACCCAGTACTTC
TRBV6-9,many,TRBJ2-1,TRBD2,CASRAWTSGSYNEQFF,TGTGCCAGCAGGGCATGGACTAGCGGGTCATACAATGAGCAGTTCTTC
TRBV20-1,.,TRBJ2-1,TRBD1,CCARGQGARSSYNEQFF,TGCTGTGCTAGAGGCCAGGGGGCGAGAAGTTCCTACAATGAGCAGTTCTTC
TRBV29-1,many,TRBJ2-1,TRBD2,CSVDSGDYNEQFF,TGCAGCGTTGATAGCGGGGACTACAATGAGCAGTTCTTC
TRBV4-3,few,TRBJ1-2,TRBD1,CASSQGQGKDYGYTF,TGCGCCAGCAGCCAAGGACAGGGGAAGGACTATGGCTACACCTTC
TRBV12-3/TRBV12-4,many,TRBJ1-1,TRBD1,CASTSGTGGTEAFF,TGTGCCAGCACTTCCGGGACAGGCGGCACTGAAGCTTTCTTT
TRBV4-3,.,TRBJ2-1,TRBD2,CASSQEGLANYNEQFF,TGCGCCAGCAGCCAAGAGGGACTAGCGAATTACAATGAGCAGTTCTTC
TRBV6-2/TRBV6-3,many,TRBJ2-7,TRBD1,CASTPPRDRGHPYF,TGTGCCAGCACTCCCCCGCGGGACAGGGGTCATCCGTACTTC
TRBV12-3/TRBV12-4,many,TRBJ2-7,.,CASRRLDYEQYF,TGTGCCAGTCGAAGATTAGACTACGAGCAGTACTTC
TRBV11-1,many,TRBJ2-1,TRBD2,CASTVWAGGGNEQFF,TGTGCCAGCACCGTTTGGGCGGGAGGTGGCAATGAGCAGTTCTTC
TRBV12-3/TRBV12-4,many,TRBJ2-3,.,CASSRVGTDTQYF,TGTGCCAGCAGTAGGGTTGGCACAGATACGCAGTATTTT
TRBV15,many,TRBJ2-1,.,CATSPLGNEQFF,TGTGCCACCAGCCCCCTGGGTAATGAGCAGTTCTTC
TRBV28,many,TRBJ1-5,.,CASSFGLSRYSNQPQHF,TGTGCCAGCAGTTTTGGTCTCAGCAGGTATAGCAATCAGCCCCAGCATTTT
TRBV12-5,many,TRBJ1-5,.,CASGLYNPWGTLLQGSQPQHF,TGTGCTAGTGGCCTTTATAACCCCTGGGGGACGTTACTACAAGGGAGTCAGCCCCAGCATTTT